This T cell receptor beta chain is from a study of shared clonotypes between healthy human individuals. Only CD45RO-negative cells positively selected for CCR7 counted as naive CD8 cells, so terminally differentiated effector memory CD45RA+ cells were excluded. The protocol was immunoSEQ multiplex PCR, while the TCRdb copy is restricted to in-frame clones and leaves out a portion. The data hold roughly 2 million clones, with about 95% observed a single time. The source of this sequence is a man younger than 30 in good health. Source material: naive CD8+ T cells sorted from blood.

The DNA for the CDR3 is TGTGCCAGCAGCCCCGCCTTACATCAGCCCCAGCATTTT. This translates into CASSPALHQPQHF. V and J are TRBV6-5 and TRBJ1-5; D is unresolved. The V end was cut by 6 bases, the J end by 5 bases, with 11 bases between. Germline V gene lookup returns CDR1 MNHEY and CDR2 SVGAGI. CDR3 size: 13 residues.